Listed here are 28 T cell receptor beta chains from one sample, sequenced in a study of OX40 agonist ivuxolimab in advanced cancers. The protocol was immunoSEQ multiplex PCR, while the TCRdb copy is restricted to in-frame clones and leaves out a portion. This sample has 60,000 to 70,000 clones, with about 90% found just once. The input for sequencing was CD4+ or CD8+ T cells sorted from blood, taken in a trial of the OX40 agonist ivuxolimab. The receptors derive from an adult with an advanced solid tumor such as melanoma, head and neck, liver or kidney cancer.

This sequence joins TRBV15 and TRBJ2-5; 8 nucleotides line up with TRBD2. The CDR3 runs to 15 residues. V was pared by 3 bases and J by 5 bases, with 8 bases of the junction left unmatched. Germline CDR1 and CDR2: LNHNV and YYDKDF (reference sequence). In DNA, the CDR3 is TGTGCCACCAGCAGCGGCGCGGGGGGTACGGAGACCCAGTACTTC. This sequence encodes CATSSGAGGTETQYF. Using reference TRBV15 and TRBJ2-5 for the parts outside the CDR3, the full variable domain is DAMVIQNPRYQVTQFGKPVTLSCSQTLNHNVMYWYQQKSSQAPKLLFHYYDKDFNNEADTPDNFQSRRPNTSFCFLDIRSPGLGDTAMYLCATSSGAGGTETQYFGPGTRLLVL.

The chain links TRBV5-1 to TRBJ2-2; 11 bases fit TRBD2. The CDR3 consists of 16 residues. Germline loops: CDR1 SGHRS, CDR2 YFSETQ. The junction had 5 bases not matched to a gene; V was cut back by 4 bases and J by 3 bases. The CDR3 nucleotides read TGCGCCAGCAGCACTAGCGGGGGCTCTGACACCGGGGAGCTGTTTTTT. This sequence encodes CASSTSGGSDTGELFF.

The CDR3 region is CASSARQGNTEAFF. DNA of the CDR3: TGTGCCAGCAGCGCCCGACAGGGGAACACTGAAGCTTTCTTT. The J gene is TRBJ1-1, the V gene TRBV7-2, with 7 nucleotides matching TRBD1. The germline CDR1 and CDR2 sequences are SGHTA and FQGNSA. This CDR3 has 14 amino acids. V was pared by 5 bases and J by 1 base, with 4 bases of the junction left unmatched.

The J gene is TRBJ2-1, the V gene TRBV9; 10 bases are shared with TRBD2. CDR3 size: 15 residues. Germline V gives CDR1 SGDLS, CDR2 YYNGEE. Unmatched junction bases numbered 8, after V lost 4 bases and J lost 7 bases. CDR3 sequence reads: CASSLLAGGLNEQFF. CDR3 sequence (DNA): TGTGCCAGCAGCCTCTTAGCGGGGGGCTTAAATGAGCAGTTCTTC.

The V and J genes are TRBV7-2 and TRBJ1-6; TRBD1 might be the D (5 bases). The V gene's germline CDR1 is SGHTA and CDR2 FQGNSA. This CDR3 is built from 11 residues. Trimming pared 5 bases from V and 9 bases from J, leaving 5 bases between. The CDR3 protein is CASSGGSPLHF. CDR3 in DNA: TGTGCCAGCAGCGGGGGTTCACCCCTCCACTTT.

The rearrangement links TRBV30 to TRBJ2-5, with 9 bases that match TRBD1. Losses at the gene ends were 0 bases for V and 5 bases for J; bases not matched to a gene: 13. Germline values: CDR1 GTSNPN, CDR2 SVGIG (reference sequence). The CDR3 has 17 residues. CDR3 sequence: CAWSVLSSQGAWETQYF. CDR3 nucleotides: TGTGCCTGGAGTGTACTTTCTTCACAGGGGGCCTGGGAGACCCAGTACTTC.

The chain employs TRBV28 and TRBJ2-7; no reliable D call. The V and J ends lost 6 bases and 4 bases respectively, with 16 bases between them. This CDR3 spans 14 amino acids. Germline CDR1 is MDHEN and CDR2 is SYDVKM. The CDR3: CASRPGQERYEQYF. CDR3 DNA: TGTGCCAGCAGACCAGGTCAGGAGCGATACGAGCAGTACTTC.

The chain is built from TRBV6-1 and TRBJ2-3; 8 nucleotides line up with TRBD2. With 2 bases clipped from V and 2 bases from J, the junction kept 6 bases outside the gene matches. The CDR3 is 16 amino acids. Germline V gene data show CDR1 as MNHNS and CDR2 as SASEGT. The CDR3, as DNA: TGTGCCAGCAGTGAAATTGGCGGGGGGACCACAGATACGCAGTATTTT. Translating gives CASSEIGGGTTDTQYF.

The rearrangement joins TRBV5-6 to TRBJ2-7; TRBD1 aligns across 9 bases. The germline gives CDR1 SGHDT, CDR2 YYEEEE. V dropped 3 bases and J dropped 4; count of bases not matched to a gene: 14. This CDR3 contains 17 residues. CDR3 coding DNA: TGTGCCAGCAGCTGGACAGGGGTCGCCCACTTTAGGTACGAGCAGTACTTC. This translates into CASSWTGVAHFRYEQYF. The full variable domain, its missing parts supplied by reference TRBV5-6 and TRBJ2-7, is DAGVTQSPTHLIKTRGQQVTLRCSPKSGHDTVSWYQQALGQGPQFIFQYYEEEERQRGNFPDRFSGHQFPNYSSELNVNALLLGDSALYLCASSWTGVAHFRYEQYFGPGTRLTVT.

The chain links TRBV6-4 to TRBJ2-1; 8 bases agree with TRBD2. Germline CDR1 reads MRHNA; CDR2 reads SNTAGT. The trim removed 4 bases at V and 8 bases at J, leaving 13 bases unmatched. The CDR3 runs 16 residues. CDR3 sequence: CASSARLSGSIHEQFF. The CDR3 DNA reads TGTGCCAGCAGTGCCCGGTTAAGCGGGAGTATCCATGAGCAGTTCTTC.

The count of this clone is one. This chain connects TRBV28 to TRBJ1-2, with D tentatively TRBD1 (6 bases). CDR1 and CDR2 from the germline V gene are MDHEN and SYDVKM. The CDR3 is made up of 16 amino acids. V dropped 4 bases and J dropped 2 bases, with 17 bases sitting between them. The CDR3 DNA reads TGTGCCAGCAGTTCCCCTGGACAGTGGGAGAACTATGGCTACACCTTC. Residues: CASSSPGQWENYGYTF.

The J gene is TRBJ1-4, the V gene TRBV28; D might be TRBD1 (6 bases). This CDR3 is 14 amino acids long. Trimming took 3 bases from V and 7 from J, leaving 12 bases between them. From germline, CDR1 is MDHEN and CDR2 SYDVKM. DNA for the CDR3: TGTGCCAGCAGTTTGCCCGGGGGCCCTGAAAAACTGTTTTTT. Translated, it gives CASSLPGGPEKLFF.

CDR3 nucleotides: TGTGCCAGTAGCGTTCGACAGGGAGCAAACATTCAGTACTTC. Residues: CASSVRQGANIQYF. V usage is TRBV19 and J usage is TRBJ2-4; 7 nucleotides match TRBD1. Germline-derived CDR1 and CDR2 are LNHDA and SQIVND (reference sequence). Losses at the gene ends were 6 bases for V and 6 bases for J; bases not matched to a gene: 8. This CDR3 is 14 amino acids long.

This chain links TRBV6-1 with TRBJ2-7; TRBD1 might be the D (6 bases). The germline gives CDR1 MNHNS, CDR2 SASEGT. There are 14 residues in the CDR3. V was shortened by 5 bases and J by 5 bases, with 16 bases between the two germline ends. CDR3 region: CASSLSAGVNEQYF. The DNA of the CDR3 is TGTGCCAGCAGTTTATCCGCAGGGGTGAACGAGCAGTACTTC.

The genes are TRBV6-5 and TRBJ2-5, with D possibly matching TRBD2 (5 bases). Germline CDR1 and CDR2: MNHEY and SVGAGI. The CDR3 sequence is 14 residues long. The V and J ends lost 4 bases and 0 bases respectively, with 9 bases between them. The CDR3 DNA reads TGTGCCAGCAGTTCCCGGGGTTACCAAGAGACCCAGTACTTC. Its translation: CASSSRGYQETQYF.

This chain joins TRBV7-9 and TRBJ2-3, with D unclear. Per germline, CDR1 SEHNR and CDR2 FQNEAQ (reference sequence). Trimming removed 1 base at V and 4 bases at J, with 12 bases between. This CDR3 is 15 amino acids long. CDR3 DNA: TGTGCCAGCAGCTTAGTTGCCGTGGGCTCAGATACGCAGTATTTT. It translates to CASSLVAVGSDTQYF.

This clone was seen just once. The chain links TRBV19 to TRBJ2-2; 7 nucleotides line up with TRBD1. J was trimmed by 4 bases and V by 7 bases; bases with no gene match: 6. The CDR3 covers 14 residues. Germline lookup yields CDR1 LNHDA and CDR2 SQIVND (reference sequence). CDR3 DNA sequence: TGTGCCAGTACTATTAGGGGGCCCACCGGGGAGCTGTTTTTT. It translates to CASTIRGPTGELFF.

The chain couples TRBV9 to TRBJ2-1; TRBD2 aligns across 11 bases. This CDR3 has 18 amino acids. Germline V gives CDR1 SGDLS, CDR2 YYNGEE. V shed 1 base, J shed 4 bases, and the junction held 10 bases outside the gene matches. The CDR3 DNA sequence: TGTGCCAGCAGCGTACAACTAGCGGGAGCGGCGGGTTACAATGAGCAGTTCTTC. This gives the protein CASSVQLAGAAGYNEQFF.

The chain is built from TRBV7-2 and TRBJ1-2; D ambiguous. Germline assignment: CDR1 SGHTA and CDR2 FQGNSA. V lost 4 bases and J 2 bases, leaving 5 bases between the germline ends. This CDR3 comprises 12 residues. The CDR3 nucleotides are TGTGCCAGCAGCTCGGGCAACTATGGCTACACCTTC. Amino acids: CASSSGNYGYTF.

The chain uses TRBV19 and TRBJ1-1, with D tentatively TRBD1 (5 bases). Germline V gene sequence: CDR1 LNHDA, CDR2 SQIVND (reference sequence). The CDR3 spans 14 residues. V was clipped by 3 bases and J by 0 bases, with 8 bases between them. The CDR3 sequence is CASSMGRMNTEAFF. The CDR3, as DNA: TGTGCCAGTAGTATGGGGCGGATGAACACTGAAGCTTTCTTT.

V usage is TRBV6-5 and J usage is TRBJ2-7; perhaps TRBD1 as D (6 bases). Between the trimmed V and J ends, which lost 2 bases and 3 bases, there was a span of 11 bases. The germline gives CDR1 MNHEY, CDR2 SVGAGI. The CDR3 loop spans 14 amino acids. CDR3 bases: TGTGCCAGCAGTTACCGGGACAAACGCTACGAGCAGTACTTC. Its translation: CASSYRDKRYEQYF.

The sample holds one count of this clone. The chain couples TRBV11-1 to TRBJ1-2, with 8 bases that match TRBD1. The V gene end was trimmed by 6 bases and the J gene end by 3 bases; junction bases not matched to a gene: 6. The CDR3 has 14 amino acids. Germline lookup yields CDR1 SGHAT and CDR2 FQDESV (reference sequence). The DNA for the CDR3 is TGTGCCAGCAGTCTCCCGGGACAGGACTATGGCTACACCTTC. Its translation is CASSLPGQDYGYTF.

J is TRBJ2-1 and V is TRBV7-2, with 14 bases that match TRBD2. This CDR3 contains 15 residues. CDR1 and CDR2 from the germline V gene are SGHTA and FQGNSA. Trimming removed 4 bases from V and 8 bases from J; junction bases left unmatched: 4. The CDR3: CASSSPGLAGDEQFF. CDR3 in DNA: TGTGCCAGCAGCTCCCCGGGACTAGCGGGAGATGAGCAGTTCTTC. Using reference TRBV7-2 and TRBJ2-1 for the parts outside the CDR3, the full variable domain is GAGVSQSPSNKVTEKGKDVELRCDPISGHTALYWYRQSLGQGLEFLIYFQGNSAPDKSGLPSDRFSAERTGGSVSTLTIQRTQQEDSAVYLCASSSPGLAGDEQFFGPGTRLTVL.

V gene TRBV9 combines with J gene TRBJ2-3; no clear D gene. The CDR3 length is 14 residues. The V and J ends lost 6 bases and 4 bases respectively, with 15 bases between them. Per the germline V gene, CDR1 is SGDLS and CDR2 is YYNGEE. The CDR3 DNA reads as TGTGCCAGCACCGTGACTGGAGTGGCAGATACGCAGTATTTT. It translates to CASTVTGVADTQYF.

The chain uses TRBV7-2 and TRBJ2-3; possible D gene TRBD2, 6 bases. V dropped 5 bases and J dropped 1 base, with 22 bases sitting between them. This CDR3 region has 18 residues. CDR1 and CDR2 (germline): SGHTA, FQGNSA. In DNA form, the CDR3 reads TGTGCCAGCAGCCGCCCGGGCCGGAGCGGGCGGGGCACAGATACGCAGTATTTT. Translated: CASSRPGRSGRGTDTQYF.

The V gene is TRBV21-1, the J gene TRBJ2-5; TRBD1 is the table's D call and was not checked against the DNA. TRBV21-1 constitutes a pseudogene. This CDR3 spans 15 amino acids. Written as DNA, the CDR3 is TGTGCCAGCAGCCCCCTAGGCACAGGCCAAGAGACCCAGTACTTC. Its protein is CASSPLGTGQETQYF.

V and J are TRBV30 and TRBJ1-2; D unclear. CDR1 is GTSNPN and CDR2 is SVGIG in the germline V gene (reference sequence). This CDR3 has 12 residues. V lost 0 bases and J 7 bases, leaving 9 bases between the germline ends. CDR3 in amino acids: CAWSVGSIGYTF. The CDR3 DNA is TGTGCCTGGAGTGTGGGTTCGATTGGCTACACCTTC.

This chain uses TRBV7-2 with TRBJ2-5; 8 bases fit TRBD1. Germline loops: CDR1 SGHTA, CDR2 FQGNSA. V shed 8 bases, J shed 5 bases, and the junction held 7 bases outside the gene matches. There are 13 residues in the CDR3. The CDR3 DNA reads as TGTGCCAGCCGCCGGACAGGGTGGGAGACCCAGTACTTC. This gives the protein CASRRTGWETQYF.